A single sample gave rise to the 25 T cell receptor beta chains below, sequenced in a study of cytomegalovirus exposure and HLA in healthy donors. Vbeta (60) and Jbeta (13) primers were used in the PCR. Produced via immunoSEQ multiplex PCR; TCRdb's table is partial and in-frame only. The table includes about 160,000 clones, roughly 80% detected once. Sequenced: PBMCs. The receptors come from a man in his fifties in good health and CMV-seropositive.

The chain employs TRBV29-1 and TRBJ1-1; D is possibly TRBD1 (5 bases). CDR3 length equals 12 residues. In germline, CDR1 is SQVTM, CDR2 ANQGSEA. Trimming removed 6 bases from V and 5 bases from J, with 13 bases in between. Here the CDR3 DNA reads TGCAGCGTAGGCAGGGAAAGAACTGAAGCTTTCTTT. Its translation: CSVGRERTEAFF.

The chain recombines TRBV10-2 with TRBJ1-1; D is ambiguous. This CDR3 region has 11 residues. V lost 4 bases, J lost 4 bases, and 4 bases lay in between. The germline V gene has CDR1 WSHSY and CDR2 SAAADI. This CDR3 is CASSVSTEAFF. The CDR3 DNA reads as TGCGCCAGCAGTGTGAGCACTGAAGCTTTCTTT.

This clone turned up a few times. The chain has TRBV4-3 and TRBJ1-1, with unresolved D. V was shortened by 1 base and J by 8 bases, with 14 bases between the two germline ends. The CDR3 totals 14 residues. Germline values: CDR1 LGHNA, CDR2 YSLEER. CDR3 DNA: TGCGCCAGCAGCCAAGCCTTTGGCGGGCAGGAAGCTTTCTTT. It codes for CASSQAFGGQEAFF.

The chain employs TRBV19 and TRBJ2-7; TRBD2 agrees at 10 bases. The CDR3 loop spans 15 amino acids. The J segment lost 4 bases and the V segment lost 5 bases, leaving 8 bases of the junction unmatched. Germline V gene lookup returns CDR1 LNHDA and CDR2 SQIVND (reference sequence). CDR3 region: CASSPRISGRYEQYF. CDR3 bases: TGTGCCAGTAGTCCGCGGATTAGCGGGAGGTACGAGCAGTACTTC.

The rearrangement joins TRBV11-1 to TRBJ2-7; perhaps TRBD2 as D (7 bases). Germline V gene sequence: CDR1 SGHAT, CDR2 FQDESV (reference sequence). The CDR3 consists of 14 residues. V lost 1 base to trimming and J lost 4 bases, with 11 bases between them. CDR3 sequence (DNA): TGTGCCAGCAGCTTAGGCAGGGGAGGGTACGAGCAGTACTTC. Translation gives CASSLGRGGYEQYF.

The chain joins TRBV9 to TRBJ1-2; the match to TRBD1 covers 11 bases. This CDR3 comprises 15 residues. Germline V CDR1 and CDR2: SGDLS, YYNGEE. V trimming: 4 bases; J trimming: 3 bases; junction bases outside the gene matches: 5. CDR3 sequence reads: CASSRRDRGDYGYTF. For the CDR3, the DNA is TGTGCCAGCAGCAGACGGGACAGGGGGGACTATGGCTACACCTTC.

This clone showed up just once. The V and J genes are TRBV4-3 and TRBJ1-5, with D unclear. Germline assignment: CDR1 LGHNA and CDR2 YSLEER. Trimming shortened V by 1 base and J by 3 bases, and 4 bases separated the two germline ends. This CDR3 region has 13 residues. CDR3 bases: TGCGCCAGCAGCCAAGCTACCAATCAGCCCCAGCATTTT. Translation gives CASSQATNQPQHF.

The genes are TRBV10-2 and TRBJ1-5, with D possibly being TRBD1 (5 bases). Trimming took 6 bases from V and 0 from J, leaving 9 bases between them. This CDR3 spans 14 amino acids. CDR1 and CDR2 from the germline V gene are WSHSY and SAAADI. The CDR3 region is CASRAGNSNQPQHF. The CDR3 region has the DNA TGCGCCAGCAGAGCAGGGAATAGCAATCAGCCCCAGCATTTT.

The chain is built from TRBV7-9 and TRBJ1-1; possibly TRBD1 for D (6 bases). Germline CDR1 is SEHNR and CDR2 is FQNEAQ (reference sequence). Deletions cut 4 bases from V and 5 bases from J, with 8 bases between. There are 12 residues in the CDR3. The CDR3: CASSSQGTEAFF. In DNA, the CDR3 is TGTGCCAGCAGCTCACAGGGAACTGAAGCTTTCTTT.

Of note for this clone: Its ends do not fully match the called genes, so a read error is possible. J is TRBJ2-6 and V is TRBV6-5; D is perhaps TRBD1 (5 bases). The CDR3 consists of 16 residues. Germline V gene lookup returns CDR1 MNHEY and CDR2 SVGAGI. For the CDR3, the DNA is TGTGCCAGCAGTTACTCGGGCGCTGCTGGGGCCAGCGTCCTGACTTTC. It translates to CASSYSGAAGASVLTF.

This chain links TRBV10-3 with TRBJ2-3; D unclear. The CDR3 length is 11 residues. V lost 4 bases to trimming and J lost 6 bases, with 5 bases between them. Per the germline V gene, CDR1 is ENHRY and CDR2 is SYGVKD. The CDR3 reads CAISAQDTQYF. The CDR3 DNA is TGTGCCATCAGTGCACAGGATACGCAGTATTTT.

This chain connects TRBV28 to TRBJ2-7; D possibly corresponds to TRBD1 (6 bases). This CDR3 has 14 amino acids. Germline lookup yields CDR1 MDHEN and CDR2 SYDVKM. Trimming pared 5 bases from V and 3 bases from J, leaving 14 bases between. CDR3 residues: CASSTRDTGYEQYF. Written as DNA, the CDR3 is TGTGCCAGCAGTACCCGGGACACGGGCTACGAGCAGTACTTC.

This clone has only a few counts. CDR3 protein: CASSPQPGDYGYTF. In DNA, the CDR3 is TGTGCCAGCAGCCCCCAACCCGGGGACTATGGCTACACCTTC. The V and J genes are TRBV28 and TRBJ1-2, with D unclear. V shed 6 bases and J shed 3 bases, with 14 bases lying between them. This CDR3 spans 14 amino acids. CDR1 MDHEN and CDR2 SYDVKM come from the germline V gene.

The genes are TRBV11-2 and TRBJ2-1; maybe TRBD1 (6 bases). The V and J ends lost 7 bases and 2 bases respectively, with 12 bases between them. CDR1 is SGHAT and CDR2 is FQNNGV in the germline V gene. The CDR3 totals 14 residues. Here the CDR3 DNA reads TGTGCCAGCACCCGGACAGAGCCCTACAATGAGCAGTTCTTC. Protein: CASTRTEPYNEQFF.

The chain carries TRBV27 and TRBJ2-1; TRBD2 aligns across 13 bases. V lost 8 bases and J lost 0; bases outside the gene matches: 13. The CDR3 has 19 residues. CDR1 MNHEY and CDR2 SMNVEV come from the germline V gene (reference sequence). CDR3 protein: CASLPSGLAGPSSYNEQFF. The CDR3 DNA reads TGTGCCAGCTTACCTTCGGGACTAGCGGGGCCGAGCTCCTACAATGAGCAGTTCTTC.

The V and J genes are TRBV7-2 and TRBJ2-7, with 7 bases matching TRBD1. The CDR3 spans 13 residues. Germline values: CDR1 SGHTA, CDR2 FQGNSA. J was trimmed by 3 bases and V by 3 bases; bases with no gene match: 2. In nucleotides, the CDR3 is TGTGCCAGCAGCTTCGCAGGGGGCTACGAGCAGTACTTC. It encodes CASSFAGGYEQYF.

On this clone itself: One junction end disagrees with the germline gene, perhaps due to a read error. The chain employs TRBV7-9 and TRBJ2-7, with TRBD1 identical over 8 bases. The CDR3 extends over 12 amino acids. CDR1 is SEHNR and CDR2 is FQNEAQ in the germline V gene (reference sequence). The CDR3 region is CSSRDRGYEQYF. In nucleotides, the CDR3 is TGTTCCAGCAGAGACAGGGGCTACGAGCAGTACTTC.

This chain connects TRBV27 to TRBJ2-2, with D perhaps matching TRBD1 (6 bases). CDR3 length equals 15 residues. The germline gives CDR1 MNHEY, CDR2 SMNVEV (reference sequence). The V end lost 9 bases, the J end lost 6 bases, and 20 bases lay between the germline ends. DNA of the CDR3: TGTGCCAGTCTCCTAACAGGGAAGATAGCCGGGGAGCTGTTTTTT. It translates to CASLLTGKIAGELFF.

This clone appeared once. V is TRBV5-6 and J is TRBJ1-5; a weak D match, TRBD1 (5 bases). Trimming took off 0 bases at V and 2 bases at J, with 15 bases between the two ends. This CDR3 is built from 17 residues. Germline V CDR1 and CDR2: SGHDT, YYEEEE. The CDR3 nucleotides read TGTGCCAGCAGCTTGGTGGGGGGGGGAAGTGGCAATCAGCCCCAGCATTTT. Its protein product is CASSLVGGGSGNQPQHF.

This clone appeared a few times. This chain links TRBV7-6 with TRBJ2-1; perhaps TRBD2 as D (6 bases). The V end was cut by 5 bases, the J end by 0 bases, with 14 bases between. CDR3 size: 16 residues. In germline, CDR1 is SGHVS, CDR2 FNYEAQ. The CDR3 bases are TGTGCCAGCAGCCCGGAGGACGGGAGCTCCTACAATGAGCAGTTCTTC. It specifies CASSPEDGSSYNEQFF.

The rearrangement joins TRBV7-2 to TRBJ1-3; D remains unclear. The CDR3 runs 16 residues. The ends were cut back, 1 base at V and 4 bases at J, with 14 bases in the middle. In germline, CDR1 is SGHTA, CDR2 FQGNSA. CDR3 loop: CASSLDLAGIGNTIYF. CDR3 sequence (DNA): TGTGCCAGCAGCTTAGACCTCGCGGGGATAGGAAACACCATATATTTT.

V is TRBV29-1 and J is TRBJ1-1; D might be TRBD1 (5 bases). The CDR3 runs to 13 residues. The germline V gene encodes CDR1 SQVTM and CDR2 ANQGSEA. The chain's CDR3 is CGAVWGKSTEAFF. CDR3 DNA: TGCGGGGCCGTTTGGGGTAAGTCCACTGAAGCTTTCTTT. Combining the CDR3 with reference TRBV29-1 and TRBJ1-1 gives the whole variable domain SAVISQKPSRDICQRGTSLTIQCQVDSQVTMMFWYRQQPGQSLTLIATANQGSEATYESGFVIDKFPISRPNLTFSTLTVSNMSPEDSSIYLCGAVWGKSTEAFFGQGTRLTVV.

The CDR3 sequence is CASSPLTSGGPNTGELFF. The DNA of the CDR3 is TGTGCCAGCAGCCCCCTGACTAGCGGGGGTCCGAACACCGGGGAGCTGTTTTTT. The rearrangement links TRBV7-3 to TRBJ2-2, with TRBD2 matching 12 bases. This CDR3 contains 18 residues. V was clipped by 5 bases and J by 0 bases; unmatched bases: 7. CDR1 SGHTA and CDR2 FQGTGA come from the germline V gene.

J is TRBJ2-7 and V is TRBV7-6, with 7 bases that match TRBD1. J was trimmed by 5 bases and V by 3 bases; bases with no gene match: 4. The CDR3 contains 13 residues. CDR1 SGHVS and CDR2 FNYEAQ come from the germline V gene. The CDR3 spells CASSFTGVDEQYF. In DNA form, the CDR3 reads TGTGCCAGCAGCTTCACAGGGGTAGACGAGCAGTACTTC. The whole variable domain, remainder taken from reference TRBV7-6 and TRBJ2-7, is GAGVSQSPRYKVTKRGQDVALRCDPISGHVSLYWYRQALGQGPEFLTYFNYEAQQDKSGLPNDRFSAERPEGSISTLTIQRTEQRDSAMYRCASSFTGVDEQYFGPGTRLTVT.

The chain has TRBV30 and TRBJ1-2; D gene ambiguous. Trimming took 2 bases from V and 2 from J, leaving 9 bases between them. The germline V gene has CDR1 GTSNPN and CDR2 SVGIG (reference sequence). This CDR3 comprises 13 residues. CDR3 nucleotides: TGTGCCTGGAGTAGTTCAGTAAACTATGGCTACACCTTC. This encodes CAWSSSVNYGYTF.